What follows are 13 T cell receptor beta chains derived from one specimen sequenced in a study of T-cell memory formation after mild COVID-19. TCRdb called the 5' RACE reads again in MiXCR, with one record for every CDR3 protein. The sample records about 310,000 distinct CDR3 sequences, more than 15% being singletons. The sample was PBMCs or a T cell subset sorted from them (not recorded which). All receptors derive from a man between 18 and 29 years old who had mild COVID-19 (a few samples of this study predate the infection). Cell type and time point are not known.

This clonotype was counted between two and nine times. The chain carries TRBV10-3 and TRBJ1-1; D is possibly TRBD1 (6 bases). CDR3 length equals 13 residues. Per the germline V gene, CDR1 is ENHRY and CDR2 is SYGVKD. The germline V and J ends were trimmed by 8 bases and 2 bases, with 12 bases remaining between them. The CDR3 nucleotides are TGTGCCATCGGGAAACAGGGAAACACTGAAGCTTTCTTT. Its translation: CAIGKQGNTEAFF.

The chain employs TRBV7-9 and TRBJ2-1, with D tentatively TRBD1 (5 bases). Trimming took off 3 bases at V and 5 bases at J, with 11 bases between the two ends. There are 14 residues in the CDR3. CDR1 and CDR2 (germline): SEHNR, FQNEAQ (reference sequence). CDR3 in amino acids: CASSLDIPHNEQFF. Here the CDR3 DNA reads TGTGCCAGCAGCTTGGACATACCTCACAATGAGCAGTTCTTC. Full variable domain (outside the CDR3, taken from reference TRBV7-9 and TRBJ2-1): DTGVSQNPRHKITKRGQNVTFRCDPISEHNRLYWYRQTLGQGPEFLTYFQNEAQLEKSRLLSDRFSAERPKGSFSTLEIQRTEQGDSAMYLCASSLDIPHNEQFFGPGTRLTVL.

This clonotype was detected a few times. The chain combines TRBV27 with TRBJ2-1, with a weak D call TRBD1 (5 bases). In germline, CDR1 is MNHEY, CDR2 SMNVEV (reference sequence). The germline V and J ends were trimmed by 4 bases and 7 bases, with 11 bases remaining between them. This CDR3 contains 13 residues. The CDR3 nucleotides are TGTGCCAGCAGTTCAGGGTACGGGAATGAGCAGTTCTTC. Translating it yields CASSSGYGNEQFF.

The rearrangement uses TRBV7-9 and TRBJ2-5; 12 bases line up with TRBD2. V lost 5 bases to trimming and J lost 4 bases; unmatched junction nucleotides: 5. The CDR3 contains 15 residues. Germline values: CDR1 SEHNR, CDR2 FQNEAQ (reference sequence). The CDR3 region is CASSLVLAGGETQYF. CDR3 nucleotide sequence: TGTGCCAGCAGCCTGGTACTAGCGGGGGGAGAGACCCAGTACTTC.

This clonotype was seen a few times. J is TRBJ2-7 and V is TRBV12-3 or TRBV12-4; D remains ambiguous. This CDR3 has 11 residues. V was shortened by 5 bases and J by 6 bases, with 8 bases between the two germline ends. The CDR3 is CASSIIGEQYF. CDR3 bases: TGTGCCAGCAGTATAATTGGCGAGCAGTACTTC.

This clonotype was observed many times. The chain joins TRBV5-1 to TRBJ1-1; no firm D call. V gave up 0 bases and J gave up 1 base, with 7 bases separating them. CDR3 length: 14 amino acids. CDR1 SGHRS and CDR2 YFSETQ come from the germline V gene. As DNA, the CDR3 is TGCGCCAGCAGCTTGGCCCCGGGGAACACTGAAGCTTTCTTT. Its protein product is CASSLAPGNTEAFF. Complete variable domain (other parts from reference TRBV5-1 and TRBJ1-1): KAGVTQTPRYLIKTRGQQVTLSCSPISGHRSVSWYQQTPGQGLQFLFEYFSETQRNKGNFPGRFSGRQFSNSRSEMNVSTLELGDSALYLCASSLAPGNTEAFFGQGTRLTVV.

In this sample, this clonotype turned up a few times. This sequence joins TRBV7-9 and TRBJ1-4; D unclear. The V gene lost 1 base and the J gene lost 5 bases, with 8 bases spanning the gap. Germline V CDR1 and CDR2: SEHNR, FQNEAQ (reference sequence). The CDR3 is 14 residues long. The CDR3 region is CASSLVQTNEKLFF. The CDR3 DNA is TGTGCCAGCAGCTTAGTACAGACAAATGAAAAACTGTTTTTT.

The V gene is TRBV12-3 or TRBV12-4, the J gene TRBJ2-1, with D uncertain. The germline V and J ends were trimmed by 4 bases and 10 bases, with 11 bases remaining between them. The CDR3 has 12 amino acids. CDR3 nucleotide sequence: TGTGCCAGCAGTTCCCCCTTTAGGGAGCAGTTCTTC. Translated: CASSSPFREQFF.

In this sample, this clonotype turned up a few times. The V and J genes are TRBV7-2 and TRBJ2-1; 9 positions match TRBD2. The CDR3 runs to 16 residues. V was pared by 3 bases and J by 0 bases, with 3 bases of the junction left unmatched. Germline CDR1 reads SGHTA; CDR2 reads FQGNSA. This CDR3 reads CASSFVAGDSYNEQFF. CDR3 in DNA: TGTGCCAGCAGCTTCGTAGCGGGGGACTCCTACAATGAGCAGTTCTTC.

The V gene is TRBV12-3 or TRBV12-4, the J gene TRBJ1-3; D is unclear. Trimming cost V 6 bases and J 2 bases, with 14 bases left between them. The CDR3 has 15 residues. CDR3 protein: CASRKQPRAGNTIYF. In DNA form, the CDR3 reads TGTGCCAGCAGAAAACAACCGAGGGCTGGAAACACCATATATTTT.

This clonotype was detected once. The genes are TRBV3-1 and TRBJ2-2, with 12 bases lining up with TRBD1. V gave up 5 bases and J gave up 7 bases; unmatched junction bases: 17. Germline loops: CDR1 LGHDT, CDR2 YNNKEL (reference sequence). This CDR3 has 19 amino acids. The CDR3 nucleotides are TGTGCCAGCAGCTCAACCCGACCGTGGCGGGACAGGGGGCGCGGGGAGCTGTTTTTT. Its translation: CASSSTRPWRDRGRGELFF.

The V call is TRBV19, the J call TRBJ1-1, with 7 bases fitting TRBD1. CDR1 LNHDA and CDR2 SQIVND come from the germline V gene (reference sequence). There are 13 residues in the CDR3. Trimming cost V 1 base and J 7 bases; bases outside gene matches: 3. The CDR3, as DNA: TGTGCCAGTAGTATAGGGACAGGAGTTGAAGCTTTCTTT. It is translated as CASSIGTGVEAFF.

This clonotype was seen only a few times. The rearrangement links TRBV12-3 or TRBV12-4 to TRBJ2-1; 8 bases are a match to TRBD1. The V gene end was trimmed by 4 bases and the J gene end by 8 bases; junction bases not matched to a gene: 13. This CDR3 is built from 16 residues. The CDR3 is CASSYIPGGLGYEQFF. In DNA form, the CDR3 reads TGTGCCAGCAGTTATATTCCAGGGGGCCTGGGGTATGAGCAGTTCTTC.